One sample yielded the 9 T cell receptor beta chains listed below, sequenced in a study of neurological immune-mediated disorders. TCRdb fed the 5' RACE reads into MiXCR, producing one record per CDR3 protein. The data show some 66,000 distinct CDR3 sequences, around 3% seen once. Sample: PBMCs. These receptor sequences come from a man aged 40-49 years with multiple sclerosis.

In its sample, this clonotype was seen many times. The chain has TRBV6-6 and TRBJ2-1; D is possibly TRBD1 or TRBD2 (5 bases each). This CDR3 is 15 amino acids long. Germline V gene data show CDR1 as MNHNY and CDR2 as SVGAGI (reference sequence). The V and J ends lost 5 bases and 9 bases respectively, with 20 bases between them. CDR3 DNA: TGTGCCAGCAGTCCCCGGGACCGTAAGGTGGGTGAGCAGTTCTTC. It codes for CASSPRDRKVGEQFF.

This clonotype occurred many times. The chain couples TRBV27 to TRBJ2-7; D possibly matches TRBD1 or TRBD2 (5 bases each). The V and J ends lost 8 bases and 3 bases respectively, with 17 bases between them. Germline loops: CDR1 MNHEY, CDR2 SMNVEV (reference sequence). This CDR3 contains 14 residues. CDR3 sequence: CASSTAGAIYEQYF. CDR3 nucleotide sequence: TGTGCCAGCTCCACTGCCGGGGCGATCTACGAGCAGTACTTC.

This clonotype was counted ten times or more. The chain uses TRBV20-1 and TRBJ1-1, with unresolved D. V lost 6 bases and J 8 bases, leaving 7 bases between the germline ends. From germline, CDR1 is DFQATT and CDR2 SNEGSKA (reference sequence). This CDR3 contains 9 residues. As DNA, the CDR3 is TGCAGTGCAACTCCGGAAGCTTTCTTT. Amino acid sequence: CSATPEAFF.

This clonotype was seen at least ten times. The chain carries TRBV20-1 and TRBJ2-3, with D unclear. Germline CDR1 and CDR2: DFQATT and SNEGSKA (reference sequence). The length of the CDR3 is 14 residues. Deletions cut 3 bases from V and 0 bases from J, with 10 bases between. CDR3 sequence (DNA): TGCAGTGCTAGTTTGACATCTAGCACAGATACGCAGTATTTT. Translation gives CSASLTSSTDTQYF.

Comments on this clonotype: A much larger clone is a single base away; this may be a read error. The gene calls are TRBV20-1 and TRBJ2-3; D unclear. Germline V CDR1 and CDR2: DFQATT, SNEGSKA (reference sequence). The CDR3 has 11 amino acids. This chain's CDR3 is CNARLADTQYF. CDR3 in DNA: TGCAATGCTAGACTCGCAGATACGCAGTATTTT.

This clonotype was observed many times. The V call is TRBV20-1, the J call TRBJ1-1; 7 bases align to TRBD1. J was trimmed by 10 bases and V by 6 bases; bases with no gene match: 8. The length of the CDR3 is 11 residues. Germline lookup yields CDR1 DFQATT and CDR2 SNEGSKA (reference sequence). The CDR3 spells CSAARQGVAFF. For the CDR3, the DNA is TGCAGTGCAGCCCGACAGGGCGTAGCTTTCTTT.

Ten or more counts support this clonotype. The chain is built from TRBV7-2 and TRBJ1-2; possibly TRBD1 for D (6 bases). The V end lost 2 bases, the J end lost 4 bases, and 17 bases lay between the germline ends. Germline CDR1 is SGHTA and CDR2 is FQGNSA. CDR3 length: 16 amino acids. The CDR3 DNA follows: TGTGCCAGCAGCTTAACAGGGACACTTATTGGCTATGGCTACACCTTC. Protein product: CASSLTGTLIGYGYTF.

This clonotype was observed at least ten times. This chain uses TRBV5-1 with TRBJ2-7, with D unresolved. This CDR3 has 13 amino acids. V was shortened by 1 base and J by 9 bases, with 14 bases between the two germline ends. Germline assignment: CDR1 SGHRS and CDR2 YFSETQ. The CDR3 nucleotides read TGCGCCAGCAGCTTGTCCTACAGATCGGTGCAGTACTTC. This gives the protein CASSLSYRSVQYF.

Ten or more counts support this clonotype. The chain recombines TRBV12-3 or TRBV12-4 with TRBJ2-3, with D unclear. CDR3 size: 13 residues. V was shortened by 4 bases and J by 2 bases, with 7 bases between the two germline ends. CDR3 in DNA: TGTGCCAGCAGTTCAGCCGTCACAGATACGCAGTATTTT. As protein: CASSSAVTDTQYF.